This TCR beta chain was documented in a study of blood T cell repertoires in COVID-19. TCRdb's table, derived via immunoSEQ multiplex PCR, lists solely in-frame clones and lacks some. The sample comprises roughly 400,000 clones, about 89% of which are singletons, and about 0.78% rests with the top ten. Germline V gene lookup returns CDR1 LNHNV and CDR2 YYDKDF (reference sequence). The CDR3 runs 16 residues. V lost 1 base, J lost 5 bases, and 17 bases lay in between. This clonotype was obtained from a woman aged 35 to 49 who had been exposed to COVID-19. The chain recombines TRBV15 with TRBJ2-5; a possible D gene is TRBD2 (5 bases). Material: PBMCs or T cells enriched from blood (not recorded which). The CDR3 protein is CATSRAGDSGIETQYF. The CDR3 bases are TGTGCCACCAGCAGAGCTGGAGATTCGGGGATTGAGACCCAGTACTTC.